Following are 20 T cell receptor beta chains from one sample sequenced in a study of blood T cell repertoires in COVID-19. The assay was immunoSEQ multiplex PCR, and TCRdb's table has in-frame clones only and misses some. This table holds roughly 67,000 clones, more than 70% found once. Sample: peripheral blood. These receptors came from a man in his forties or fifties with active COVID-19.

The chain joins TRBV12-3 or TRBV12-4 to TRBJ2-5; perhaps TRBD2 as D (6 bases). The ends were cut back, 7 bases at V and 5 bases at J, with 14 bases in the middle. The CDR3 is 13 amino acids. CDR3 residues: CASKRAGRETQYF. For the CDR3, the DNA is TGTGCCAGCAAAAGGGCGGGACGGGAGACCCAGTACTTC.

The CDR3 DNA sequence: TGTGCCAGCAGCTTGGAGACGGTTTCTGAAGCTTTCTTT. Protein sequence: CASSLETVSEAFF. This chain connects TRBV7-2 to TRBJ1-1, with unresolved D. CDR3 length: 13 residues. Germline V CDR1 and CDR2: SGHTA, FQGNSA. Trimming cost V 3 bases and J 6 bases, with 11 bases left between them.

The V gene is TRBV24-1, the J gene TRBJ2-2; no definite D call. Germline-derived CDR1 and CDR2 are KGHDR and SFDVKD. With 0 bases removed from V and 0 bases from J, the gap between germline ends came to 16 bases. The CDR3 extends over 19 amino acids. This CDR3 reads CATSDLISTSQANTGELFF. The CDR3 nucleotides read TGTGCCACCAGTGATTTGATATCCACGTCGCAGGCGAACACCGGGGAGCTGTTTTTT.

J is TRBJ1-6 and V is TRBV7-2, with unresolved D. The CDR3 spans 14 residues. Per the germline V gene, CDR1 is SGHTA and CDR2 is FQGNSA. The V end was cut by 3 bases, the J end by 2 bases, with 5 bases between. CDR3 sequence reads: CASSFGAYNSPLHF. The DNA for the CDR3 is TGTGCCAGCAGCTTCGGGGCCTATAATTCACCCCTCCACTTT.

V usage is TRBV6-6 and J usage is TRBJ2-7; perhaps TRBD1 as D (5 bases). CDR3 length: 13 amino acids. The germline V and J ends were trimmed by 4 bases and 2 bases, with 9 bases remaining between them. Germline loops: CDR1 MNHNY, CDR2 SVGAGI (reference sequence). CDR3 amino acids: CASSSDSPYEQYF. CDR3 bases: TGTGCCAGCAGTTCAGACAGCCCCTACGAGCAGTACTTC.

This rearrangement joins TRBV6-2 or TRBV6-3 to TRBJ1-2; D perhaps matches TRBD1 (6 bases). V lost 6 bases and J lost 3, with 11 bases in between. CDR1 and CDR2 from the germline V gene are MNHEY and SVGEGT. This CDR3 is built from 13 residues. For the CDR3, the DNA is TGTGCCAGCAGCAAGGACAGAGACTATGGCTACACCTTC. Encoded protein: CASSKDRDYGYTF.

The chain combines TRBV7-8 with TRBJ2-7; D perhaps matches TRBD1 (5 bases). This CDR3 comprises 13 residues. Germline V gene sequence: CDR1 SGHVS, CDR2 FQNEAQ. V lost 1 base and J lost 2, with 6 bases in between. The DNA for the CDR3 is TGTGCCAGCAGCTTAGTACAGGCCTACGAGCAGTACTTC. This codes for CASSLVQAYEQYF.

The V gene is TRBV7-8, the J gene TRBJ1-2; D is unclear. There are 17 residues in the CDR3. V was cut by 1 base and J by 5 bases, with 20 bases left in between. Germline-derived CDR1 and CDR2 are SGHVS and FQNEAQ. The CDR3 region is CASSLVSGGPVAYGYTF. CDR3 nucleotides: TGTGCCAGCAGCTTAGTATCGGGAGGGCCGGTCGCTTATGGCTACACCTTC.

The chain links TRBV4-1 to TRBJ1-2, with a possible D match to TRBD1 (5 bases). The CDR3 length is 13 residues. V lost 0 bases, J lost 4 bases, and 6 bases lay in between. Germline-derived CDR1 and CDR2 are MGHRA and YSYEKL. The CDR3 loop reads CASSQETGYGYTF. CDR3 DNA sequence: TGCGCCAGCAGCCAAGAAACAGGCTATGGCTACACCTTC.

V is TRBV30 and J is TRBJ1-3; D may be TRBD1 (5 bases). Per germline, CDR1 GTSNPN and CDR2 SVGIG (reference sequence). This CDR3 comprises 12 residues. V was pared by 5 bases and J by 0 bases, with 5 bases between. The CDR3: CAWDSSGNTIYF. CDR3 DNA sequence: TGTGCCTGGGACAGCTCTGGAAACACCATATATTTT.

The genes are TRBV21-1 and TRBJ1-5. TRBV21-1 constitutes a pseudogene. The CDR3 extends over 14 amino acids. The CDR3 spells CASSRVYSNQPQHF. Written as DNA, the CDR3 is TGTGCCAGCAGTCGGGTTTATAGCAATCAGCCCCAGCATTTT.

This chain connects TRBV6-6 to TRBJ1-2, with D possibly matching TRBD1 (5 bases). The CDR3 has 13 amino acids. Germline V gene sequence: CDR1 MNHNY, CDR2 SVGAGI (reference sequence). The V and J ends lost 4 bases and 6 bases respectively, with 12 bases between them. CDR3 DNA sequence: TGTGCCAGCAGTTGGGGGGGGGTAAATGGCTACACCTTC. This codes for CASSWGGVNGYTF.

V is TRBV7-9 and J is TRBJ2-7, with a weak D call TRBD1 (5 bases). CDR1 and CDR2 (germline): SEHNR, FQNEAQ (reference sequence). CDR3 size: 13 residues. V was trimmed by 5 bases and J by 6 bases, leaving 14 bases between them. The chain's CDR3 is CASSLGPGREQYF. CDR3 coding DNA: TGTGCCAGCAGCCTGGGGCCAGGGCGCGAGCAGTACTTC.

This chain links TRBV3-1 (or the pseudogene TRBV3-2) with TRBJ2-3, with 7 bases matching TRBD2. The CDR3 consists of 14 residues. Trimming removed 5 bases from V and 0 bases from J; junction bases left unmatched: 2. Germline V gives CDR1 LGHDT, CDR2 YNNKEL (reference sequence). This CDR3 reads CASSFSGSTDTQYF. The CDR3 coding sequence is TGTGCCAGCAGCTTTAGCGGGAGCACAGATACGCAGTATTTT.

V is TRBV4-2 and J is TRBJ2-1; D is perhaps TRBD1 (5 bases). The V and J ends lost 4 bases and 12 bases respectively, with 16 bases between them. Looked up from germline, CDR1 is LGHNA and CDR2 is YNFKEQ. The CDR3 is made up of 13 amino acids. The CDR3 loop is CASSPNEGAVQFF. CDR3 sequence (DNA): TGTGCCAGCAGCCCCAATGAAGGGGCTGTGCAGTTCTTC.

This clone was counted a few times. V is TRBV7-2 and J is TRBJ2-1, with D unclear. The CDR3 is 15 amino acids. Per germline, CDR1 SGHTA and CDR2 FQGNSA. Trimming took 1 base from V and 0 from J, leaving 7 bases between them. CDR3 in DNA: TGTGCCAGCAGCTTAGGCGCTGTCTCCTACAATGAGCAGTTCTTC. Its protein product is CASSLGAVSYNEQFF.

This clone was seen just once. CDR3 amino acids: CASSPRTGTNQPQHF. The CDR3 DNA is TGTGCCAGCAGCCCTCGGACAGGGACAAATCAGCCCCAGCATTTT. The chain links TRBV27 to TRBJ1-5; the match to TRBD1 covers 8 bases. CDR3 length: 15 residues. Trimming at V came to 6 bases and at J to 4 bases, leaving 8 bases not matched to a gene. Germline CDR1 is MNHEY and CDR2 is SMNVEV (reference sequence).

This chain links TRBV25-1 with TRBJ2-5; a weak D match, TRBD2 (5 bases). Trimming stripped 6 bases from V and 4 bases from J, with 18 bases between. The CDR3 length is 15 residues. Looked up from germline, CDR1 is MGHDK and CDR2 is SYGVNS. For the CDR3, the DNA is TGTGCCAGCAGGTCTGGTGGCCCCCGGGGAGAGACCCAGTACTTC. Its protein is CASRSGGPRGETQYF. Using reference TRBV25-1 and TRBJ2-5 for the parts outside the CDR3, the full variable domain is EADIYQTPRYLVIGTGKKITLECSQTMGHDKMYWYQQDPGMELHLIHYSYGVNSTEKGDLSSESTVSRIRTEHFPLTLESARPSHTSQYLCASRSGGPRGETQYFGPGTRLLVL.

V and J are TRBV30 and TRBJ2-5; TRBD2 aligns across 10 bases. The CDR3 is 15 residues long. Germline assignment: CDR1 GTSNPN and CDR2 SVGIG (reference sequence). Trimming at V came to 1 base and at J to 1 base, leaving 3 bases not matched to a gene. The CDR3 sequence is CAWSGLAGLQETQYF. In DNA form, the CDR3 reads TGTGCCTGGAGTGGACTAGCGGGCCTCCAAGAGACCCAGTACTTC.

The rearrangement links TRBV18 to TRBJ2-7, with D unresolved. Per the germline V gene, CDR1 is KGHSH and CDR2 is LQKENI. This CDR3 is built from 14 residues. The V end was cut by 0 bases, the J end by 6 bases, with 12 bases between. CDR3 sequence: CASSPPIDSTEQYF. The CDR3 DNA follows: TGTGCCAGCTCACCACCAATAGATAGCACCGAGCAGTACTTC. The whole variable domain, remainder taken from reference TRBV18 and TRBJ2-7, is NAGVMQNPRHLVRRRGQEARLRCSPMKGHSHVYWYRQLPEEGLKFMVYLQKENIIDESGMPKERFSAEFPKEGPSILRIQQVVRGDSAAYFCASSPPIDSTEQYFGPGTRLTVT.